This TCR beta chain is from a study of blood T cell repertoires in COVID-19. Looking at the study overall: Spain, Italy and the United States supplied samples that represented acute and convalescent COVID-19.

Original analysis: Amplification from reference gene primers served as the basis for estimated nucleated cell counts. Using immunoSEQ multiplex PCR, the repertoire was profiled, and TCRdb retains in-frame clones only, with some absent. V and J calls and clone size follow that table, whereas D and trimming were derived from the DNA. This sample carries about 230,000 clones, approximately 90% of them seen once, and the ten largest clones take roughly 2.5%. In terms of age and location, participants ranged from roughly 18 to 95 years and lived in fewer than 30 US areas. Participants had their cohort set by participant-reported clinical history. Trimming removed 3 bases at V and 6 bases at J, with 15 bases between. Germline CDR1 reads SNHLY; CDR2 reads FYNNEI. CDR3 length: 15 amino acids.

Sequencing was carried out using PBMCs or T cells enriched from blood (not recorded which). This sequence originates from a woman aged 40-49 years with acute COVID-19. The chain employs TRBV2 and TRBJ2-1, with a possible D match to TRBD1 (6 bases). As DNA, the CDR3 is TGTGCCAGCAGTGAGGAACAGGGACGGGCCAATGAGCAGTTCTTC. This encodes CASSEEQGRANEQFF.